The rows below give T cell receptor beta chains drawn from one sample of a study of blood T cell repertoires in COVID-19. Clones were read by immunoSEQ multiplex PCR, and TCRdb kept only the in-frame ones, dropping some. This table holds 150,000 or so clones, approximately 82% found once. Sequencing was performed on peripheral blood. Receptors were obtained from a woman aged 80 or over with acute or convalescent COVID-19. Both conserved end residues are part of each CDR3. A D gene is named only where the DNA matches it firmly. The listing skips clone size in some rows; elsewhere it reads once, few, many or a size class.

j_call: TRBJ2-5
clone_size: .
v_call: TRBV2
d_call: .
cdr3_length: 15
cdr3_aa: CASSERQSEVKTQYF
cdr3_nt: TGTGCCAGCAGTGAAAGGCAGTCCGAGGTTAAGACCCAGTACTTC

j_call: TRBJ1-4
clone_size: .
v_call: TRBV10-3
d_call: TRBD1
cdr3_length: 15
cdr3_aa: CAISPGQGAGEKLFF
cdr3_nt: TGTGCCATCAGTCCGGGACAGGGGGCAGGTGAAAAACTGTTTTTT

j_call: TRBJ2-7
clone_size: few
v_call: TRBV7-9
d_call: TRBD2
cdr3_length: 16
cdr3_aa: CASSLVAGVRPREQYF
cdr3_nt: TGTGCCAGCAGCTTAGTGGCGGGAGTTCGGCCTCGAGAGCAGTACTTC

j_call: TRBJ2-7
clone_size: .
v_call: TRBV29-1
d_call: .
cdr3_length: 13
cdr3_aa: CSVEGELGYEQYF
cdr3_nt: TGCAGCGTTGAAGGGGAGCTGGGCTACGAGCAGTACTTC

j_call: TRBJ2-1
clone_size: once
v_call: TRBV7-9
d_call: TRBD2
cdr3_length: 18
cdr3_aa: CASSPRAGGLSSYNEQFF
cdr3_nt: TGTGCCAGCAGCCCTCGAGCGGGAGGCCTAAGCTCCTACAATGAGCAGTTCTTC

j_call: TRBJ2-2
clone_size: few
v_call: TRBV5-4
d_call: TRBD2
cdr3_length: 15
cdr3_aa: CASSLKAGGTGELFF
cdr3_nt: TGTGCCAGCAGCTTGAAGGCGGGAGGGACCGGGGAGCTGTTTTTT

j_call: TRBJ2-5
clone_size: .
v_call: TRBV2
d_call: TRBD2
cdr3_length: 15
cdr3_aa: CASSGGLAGVETQYF
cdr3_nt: TGTGCCAGCAGCGGGGGACTAGCGGGAGTAGAGACCCAGTACTTC

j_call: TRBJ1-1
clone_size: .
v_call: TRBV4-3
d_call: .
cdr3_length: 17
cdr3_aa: CASSPTGTLMLNTEAFF
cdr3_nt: TGCGCCAGCAGCCCAACAGGGACCCTCATGCTGAACACTGAAGCTTTCTTT

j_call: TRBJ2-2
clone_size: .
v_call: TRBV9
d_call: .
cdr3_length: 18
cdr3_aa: CASSASTGYGRGTGELFF
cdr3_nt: TGTGCCAGCAGCGCATCTACAGGGTACGGCCGTGGGACCGGGGAGCTGTTTTTT

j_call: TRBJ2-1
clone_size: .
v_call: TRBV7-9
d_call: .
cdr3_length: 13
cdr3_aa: CASSSRGFSEQFF
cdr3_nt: TGTGCCAGCAGCTCCCGCGGGTTTTCTGAGCAGTTCTTC

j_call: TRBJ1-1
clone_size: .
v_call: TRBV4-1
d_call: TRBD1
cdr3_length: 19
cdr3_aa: CASSQDGYRTGVGGTEAFF
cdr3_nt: TGCGCCAGCAGCCAAGACGGATATAGGACAGGGGTTGGAGGCACTGAAGCTTTCTTT

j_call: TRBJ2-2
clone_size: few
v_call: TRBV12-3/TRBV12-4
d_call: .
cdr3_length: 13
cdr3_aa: CASSFGVTGELFF
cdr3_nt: TGTGCCAGCAGTTTCGGGGTCACCGGGGAGCTGTTTTTT

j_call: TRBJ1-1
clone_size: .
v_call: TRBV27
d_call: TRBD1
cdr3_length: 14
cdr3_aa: CASSRQGRGTEAFF
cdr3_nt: TGTGCCAGCAGTCGACAGGGAAGGGGGACTGAAGCTTTCTTT

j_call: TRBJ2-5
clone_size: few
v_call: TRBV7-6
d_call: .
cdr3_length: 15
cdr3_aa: CASSLVAETGETQYF
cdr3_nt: TGTGCCAGCAGCTTAGTCGCTGAAACCGGGGAGACCCAGTACTTC

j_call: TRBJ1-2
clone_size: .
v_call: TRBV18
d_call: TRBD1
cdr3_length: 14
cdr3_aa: CASSPGQAFPGYTF
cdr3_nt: TGTGCCAGCTCACCAGGACAGGCGTTTCCTGGCTACACCTTC

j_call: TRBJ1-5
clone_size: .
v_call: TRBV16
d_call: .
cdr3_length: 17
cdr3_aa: CASSQSFRGWGNQPQHF
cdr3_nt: TGTGCCAGCAGCCAATCTTTCAGGGGTTGGGGCAATCAGCCCCAGCATTTT

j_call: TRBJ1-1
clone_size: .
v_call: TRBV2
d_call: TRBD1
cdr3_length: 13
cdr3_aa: CASRTGLSTEAFF
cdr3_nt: TGTGCCAGCAGGACAGGGTTGAGCACTGAAGCTTTCTTT

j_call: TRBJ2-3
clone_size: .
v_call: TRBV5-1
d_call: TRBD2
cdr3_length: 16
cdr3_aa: CASSRNSGSDQDTQYF
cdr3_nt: TGCGCCAGCAGCCGAAATAGCGGGAGCGACCAGGATACGCAGTATTTT

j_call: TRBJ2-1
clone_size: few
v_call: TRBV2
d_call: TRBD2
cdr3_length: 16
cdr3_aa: CASSDPRDGRRNEQFF
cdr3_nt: TGTGCCAGCAGTGACCCTAGAGACGGGAGGCGAAATGAGCAGTTCTTC

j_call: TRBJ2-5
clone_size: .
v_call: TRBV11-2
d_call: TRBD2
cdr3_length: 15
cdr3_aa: CASSPIAGVWETQYF
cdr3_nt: TGTGCCAGCAGCCCCATAGCGGGAGTGTGGGAGACCCAGTACTTC

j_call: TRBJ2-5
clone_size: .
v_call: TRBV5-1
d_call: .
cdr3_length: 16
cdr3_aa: CASSSQGYAVQETQYF
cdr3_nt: TGCGCCAGCAGTTCTCAGGGTTACGCCGTTCAAGAGACCCAGTACTTC

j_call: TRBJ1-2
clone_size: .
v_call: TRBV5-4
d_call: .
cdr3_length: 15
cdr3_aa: CASSSQRGSGYGYTF
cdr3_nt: TGTGCCAGCAGCTCCCAAAGGGGAAGTGGGTATGGCTACACCTTC

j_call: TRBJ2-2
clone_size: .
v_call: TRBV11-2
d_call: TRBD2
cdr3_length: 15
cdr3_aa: CASSSTSGRTGELFF
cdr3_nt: TGTGCCAGCAGCTCTACATCCGGGAGGACCGGGGAGCTGTTTTTT

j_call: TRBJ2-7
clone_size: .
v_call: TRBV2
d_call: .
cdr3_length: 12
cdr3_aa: CASSELAYEQYF
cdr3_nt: TGTGCCAGCAGTGAACTAGCGTACGAGCAGTACTTC

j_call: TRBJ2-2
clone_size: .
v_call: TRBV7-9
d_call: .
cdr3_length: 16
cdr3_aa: CASSPMRASNTGELFF
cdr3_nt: TGTGCCAGCAGCCCCATGCGGGCCTCGAACACCGGGGAGCTGTTTTTT